These T cell receptor beta chains were read from a single sample in a study of Ad26.COV2.S vaccination and SARS-CoV-2 variants. Assay: immunoSEQ multiplex PCR; the TCRdb copy retains only in-frame clones and omits some. The table includes hundreds of thousands of clones, roughly 90% detected once. Specimen: peripheral blood, collected in a trial of Ad26.COV2.S vaccine versus placebo. All receptors derive from a person between 18 and 65 years old who received the Ad26.COV2.S COVID-19 vaccine or a placebo. CDR3s include the opening cysteine and the closing phenylalanine or tryptophan. A D gene is named only where the DNA matches it firmly. Where a row states a size, it is once, few, many or the class of an expanded clone; other rows omit it.

j_gene: TRBJ1-2; d_gene: -; v_gene: TRBV6-5; abundance: -; len: 14; CDR3nt: TGTGCCAGCAGAACAGGGTTAGGCTCGTATGGCTACACCTTC; CDR3aa: CASRTGLGSYGYTF
j_gene: TRBJ2-5; d_gene: TRBD2; v_gene: TRBV5-8; abundance: -; len: 14; CDR3nt: TGTGCCAGCAGCTTAACGGGAGGGCACGAGACCCAGTACTTC; CDR3aa: CASSLTGGHETQYF
j_gene: TRBJ2-3; d_gene: -; v_gene: TRBV7-2; abundance: -; len: 12; CDR3nt: TGTGCCAGCAGCCCCCGGTCGGATACGCAGTATTTT; CDR3aa: CASSPRSDTQYF
j_gene: TRBJ1-6; d_gene: -; v_gene: TRBV24-1; abundance: -; len: 14; CDR3nt: TGTGCCACCAGTGATGGGGACGGAAATTCACCCCTCCACTTT; CDR3aa: CATSDGDGNSPLHF
j_gene: TRBJ2-2; d_gene: -; v_gene: TRBV2; abundance: once; len: 14; CDR3nt: TGTGCCAGCAGTGCAGGGATACACGCAAGGGAGCTGTTTTTT; CDR3aa: CASSAGIHARELFF
j_gene: TRBJ2-7; d_gene: -; v_gene: TRBV15; abundance: -; len: 14; CDR3nt: TGTGCCACCAGCATCCTGGGCCTGGCCTACGAGCAGTACTTC; CDR3aa: CATSILGLAYEQYF
j_gene: TRBJ2-3; d_gene: TRBD1; v_gene: TRBV30; abundance: -; len: 15; CDR3nt: TGTGCCTGGAGTGGGGACAGGGCCCTCACAGATACGCAGTATTTT; CDR3aa: CAWSGDRALTDTQYF
j_gene: TRBJ2-6; d_gene: -; v_gene: TRBV19; abundance: -; len: 11; CDR3nt: TGTGCCAGTAGTATGGGGAGGGTCCTGACTTTC; CDR3aa: CASSMGRVLTF
j_gene: TRBJ2-5; d_gene: TRBD2; v_gene: TRBV4-2; abundance: -; len: 14; CDR3nt: TGTGCCAGCAGCCAAACTAGCGGGCAAGAGACCCAGTACTTC; CDR3aa: CASSQTSGQETQYF
j_gene: TRBJ1-1; d_gene: -; v_gene: TRBV5-1; abundance: -; len: 13; CDR3nt: TGCGCCAGCAGCTTGGGCACGAACACTGAAGCTTTCTTT; CDR3aa: CASSLGTNTEAFF
j_gene: TRBJ2-3; d_gene: TRBD2; v_gene: TRBV19; abundance: -; len: 15; CDR3nt: TGTGCCAGTAGTTCGACTAGCGGGGGGCGCGATACGCAGTATTTT; CDR3aa: CASSSTSGGRDTQYF
j_gene: TRBJ1-5; d_gene: -; v_gene: TRBV19; abundance: -; len: 12; CDR3nt: TGTGCCAGTAGCTACGGGAATCAGCCCCAGCATTTT; CDR3aa: CASSYGNQPQHF
j_gene: TRBJ1-4; d_gene: TRBD1; v_gene: TRBV5-6; abundance: -; len: 16; CDR3nt: TGTGCCAGCAGCCCCGGGACAGGGTTAACTAATGAAAAACTGTTTTTT; CDR3aa: CASSPGTGLTNEKLFF
j_gene: TRBJ2-7; d_gene: TRBD1; v_gene: TRBV5-1; abundance: -; len: 15; CDR3nt: TGCGCCAGCAGCCCTGGACAGGGAGTCGCGTACGAGCAGTACTTC; CDR3aa: CASSPGQGVAYEQYF
j_gene: TRBJ1-2; d_gene: TRBD1; v_gene: TRBV9; abundance: -; len: 15; CDR3nt: TGTGCCAGCAGCGTAGGAACTCAGGGGGGCTATGGCTACACCTTC; CDR3aa: CASSVGTQGGYGYTF
j_gene: TRBJ2-1; d_gene: -; v_gene: TRBV7-2; abundance: once; len: 16; CDR3nt: TGTGCCAGCAGCTCCAGGGCGAAGGAGAGCTACAATGAGCAGTTCTTC; CDR3aa: CASSSRAKESYNEQFF
j_gene: TRBJ2-1; d_gene: -; v_gene: TRBV7-3; abundance: once; len: 13; CDR3nt: TGTGCCAGCAGCTTAGAACGGAACAATGAGCAGTTCTTC; CDR3aa: CASSLERNNEQFF
j_gene: TRBJ2-2; d_gene: -; v_gene: TRBV10-3; abundance: once; len: 11; CDR3nt: TGTGCCATCTCCAACACCGGGGAGCTGTTTTTT; CDR3aa: CAISNTGELFF
j_gene: TRBJ1-1; d_gene: -; v_gene: TRBV3-1/TRBV3-2; abundance: -; len: 13; CDR3nt: TGTGCCAGCAGCCAAAGGGGGACCCTTGAAGCTTTCTTT; CDR3aa: CASSQRGTLEAFF
j_gene: TRBJ1-1; d_gene: TRBD1; v_gene: TRBV18; abundance: -; len: 13; CDR3nt: TGTGCCAGCTCACCTACAGGGGACACTGAAGCTTTCTTT; CDR3aa: CASSPTGDTEAFF
j_gene: TRBJ2-3; d_gene: -; v_gene: TRBV6-5; abundance: -; len: 16; CDR3nt: TGTGCCAGCAGTTACCTGGGAGCGCTAGGCACAGATACGCAGTATTTT; CDR3aa: CASSYLGALGTDTQYF
j_gene: TRBJ2-7; d_gene: -; v_gene: TRBV10-1; abundance: -; len: 13; CDR3nt: TGCGCCAGCAGTGTTGACGGATCCTACGAGCAGTACTTC; CDR3aa: CASSVDGSYEQYF
j_gene: TRBJ1-1; d_gene: -; v_gene: TRBV5-4; abundance: few; len: 15; CDR3nt: TGTGCCAGCAGCTTGGCCGAGGACAGAACCCTCCAAGCTTTCTTT; CDR3aa: CASSLAEDRTLQAFF
j_gene: TRBJ1-2; d_gene: -; v_gene: TRBV7-9; abundance: -; len: 16; CDR3nt: TGTGCCAGCAGCCCACCGGGAGTGAGGGGTAACTATGGCTACACCTTC; CDR3aa: CASSPPGVRGNYGYTF
j_gene: TRBJ2-1; d_gene: -; v_gene: TRBV15; abundance: -; len: 17; CDR3nt: TGTGCCACCAGCAGAGAGGTGGGGGGCCCGGTTTACAATGAGCAGTTCTTC; CDR3aa: CATSREVGGPVYNEQFF
j_gene: TRBJ1-1; d_gene: -; v_gene: TRBV5-1; abundance: -; len: 16; CDR3nt: TGCGCCAGCAGCTTGGCCCCGAACGGGGGTTACACTGAAGCTTTCTTT; CDR3aa: CASSLAPNGGYTEAFF
j_gene: TRBJ2-2; d_gene: -; v_gene: TRBV13; abundance: -; len: 15; CDR3nt: TGTGCCAGCAGCCTCGGGGCCAGGAGAGCCGGGGAGCTGTTTTTT; CDR3aa: CASSLGARRAGELFF